Below, one T cell receptor beta chain is given with its context. This specimen belongs to a study of blood T cell repertoires in COVID-19. About the study: The United States, Italy and Spain provided the acute and convalescent COVID-19 samples.

Methods used by the authors: Amplification from reference gene primers served as the basis for estimated nucleated cell counts. Clones were read by immunoSEQ multiplex PCR, and TCRdb kept only the in-frame ones, dropping some. The V and J calls and clone size are taken from that table; D and trimming were inferred from the DNA. The repertoire holds about 86,000 clones, around 85% seen once, with 3.4% in the top ten. V lost 9 bases, J lost 4 bases, and 19 bases lay in between. The CDR3 consists of 15 residues. CDR1 MNHEY and CDR2 SVGAGI come from the germline V gene. The TCR was taken from a man aged 45-65 years with acute or convalescent COVID-19. The chain uses TRBV6-5 and TRBJ1-3; D might be TRBD1 (5 bases). Material for sequencing was peripheral blood. CDR3 nucleotide sequence: TGTGCCAGAGAGCGGGGGACGAGGAGAGGAAACACCATATATTTT. Translated: CARERGTRRGNTIYF.